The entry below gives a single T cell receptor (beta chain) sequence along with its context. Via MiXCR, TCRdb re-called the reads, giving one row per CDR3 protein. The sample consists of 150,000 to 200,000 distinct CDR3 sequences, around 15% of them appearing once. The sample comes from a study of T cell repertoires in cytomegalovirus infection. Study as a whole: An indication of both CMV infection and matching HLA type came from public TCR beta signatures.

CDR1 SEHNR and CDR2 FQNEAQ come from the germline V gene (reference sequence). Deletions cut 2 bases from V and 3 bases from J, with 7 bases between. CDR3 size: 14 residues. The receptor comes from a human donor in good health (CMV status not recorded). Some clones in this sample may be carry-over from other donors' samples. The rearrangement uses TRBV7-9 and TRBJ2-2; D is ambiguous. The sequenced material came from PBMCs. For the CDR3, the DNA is TGTGCCAGCAGCTTAATTTCCTACACCGGGGAGCTGTTTTTT. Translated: CASSLISYTGELFF.